These 2 T cell receptor beta chains were all obtained from the same sample, sequenced in a study of T cell responses to AZD1222 COVID-19 vaccine. Libraries were prepared by immunoSEQ multiplex PCR; TCRdb keeps only in-frame clonotypes and omits some of them. The sample holds 150,000 to 250,000 clones, more than 85% seen once. The source was peripheral blood, collected 28 days after the second AZD1222 dose. These receptor sequences come from an adult who received the AZD1222 COVID-19 vaccine.

The V call is TRBV30, the J call TRBJ1-1; 8 positions agree with TRBD1. The CDR3 sequence is 15 residues long. The V and J ends lost 1 base and 4 bases, in that order; junction bases with no gene match: 8. Looked up from germline, CDR1 is GTSNPN and CDR2 is SVGIG (reference sequence). The CDR3 sequence: CAWSGTGRIGTEAFF. CDR3 bases: TGTGCCTGGAGTGGGACAGGGAGGATTGGCACTGAAGCTTTCTTT. Full variable domain (rest looked up from reference TRBV30 and TRBJ1-1): SQTIHQWPATLVQPVGSPLSLECTVEGTSNPNLYWYRQAAGRGLQLLFYSVGIGQISSEVPQNLSASRPQDRQFILSSKKLLLSDSGFYLCAWSGTGRIGTEAFFGQGTRLTVV.

This chain connects TRBV3-1 (or the pseudogene TRBV3-2) to TRBJ1-3; TRBD1 might be the D (5 bases). Germline V gene sequence: CDR1 LGHDT, CDR2 YNNKEL (reference sequence). The CDR3 sequence is 16 residues long. Trimming took 0 bases from V and 8 from J, leaving 17 bases between them. The CDR3 coding sequence is TGTGCCAGCAGCCAAGAAGGGGCGACCCGAGGGGACACCATATATTTT. Its translation: CASSQEGATRGDTIYF.